This T cell receptor beta chain originates from a study of blood T cell repertoires in COVID-19. The wider study: Samples representing acute and convalescent COVID-19 were sourced from the United States, Italy and Spain. Nucleic acid was either cDNA or gDNA, and it came from T cells, B-cell-depleted T cells, or PBMCs.

In germline, CDR1 is GTSNPN, CDR2 SVGIG (reference sequence). The V and J ends lost 2 bases and 2 bases respectively, with 13 bases between them. The CDR3 has 14 residues. Profiling relied on immunoSEQ multiplex PCR, and the TCRdb table lists in-frame clones only, not all of them. The sample carries a few hundred thousand clones, around 87% recorded once. Input material: peripheral blood. The gene calls are TRBV30 and TRBJ2-7; D is perhaps TRBD2 (5 bases). The source of this sequence is a young woman with COVID-19, enrolled during active disease. The CDR3 reads CAWSLDLIPYEQYF. The DNA for the CDR3 is TGTGCCTGGAGTCTGGACTTAATCCCCTACGAGCAGTACTTC.